Presented here are 24 T cell receptor beta chains from one specimen sequenced in a study of T cells after yellow fever vaccination. Each CDR3 protein gets one entry after TCRdb re-called the 5' RACE reads with MiXCR. The profile shows hundreds of thousands of distinct CDR3 sequences, over 15% of them singletons. The material sequenced was PBMCs, taken before the yellow fever booster vaccination. These receptors originate from a young man who received the YFV17D yellow fever vaccine.

The V gene is TRBV5-1, the J gene TRBJ2-3; D call uncertain. V shed 5 bases and J shed 3 bases, with 13 bases lying between them. Germline V gene data show CDR1 as SGHRS and CDR2 as YFSETQ. The CDR3 covers 14 residues. CDR3 nucleotides: TGCGCCAGCAGGACCTGGGCAAGTACAGATACGCAGTATTTT. Amino acids: CASRTWASTDTQYF. Complete variable domain (other parts from reference TRBV5-1 and TRBJ2-3): KAGVTQTPRYLIKTRGQQVTLSCSPISGHRSVSWYQQTPGQGLQFLFEYFSETQRNKGNFPGRFSGRQFSNSRSEMNVSTLELGDSALYLCASRTWASTDTQYFGPGTRLTVL.

CDR3 amino acids: CASSIGGASTDTQYF. CDR3 DNA: TGTGCCAGCAGTATAGGAGGAGCTAGCACAGATACGCAGTATTTT. The chain combines TRBV6-4 with TRBJ2-3; possible D gene TRBD2, 5 bases. V was cut by 5 bases and J by 0 bases, with 12 bases left in between. Germline V gene data show CDR1 as MRHNA and CDR2 as SNTAGT. This CDR3 has 15 residues.

In its sample, this clonotype was seen a few times. The J gene is TRBJ2-5, the V gene TRBV12-3 or TRBV12-4, with D uncertain. CDR3 length equals 13 residues. The V and J ends lost 3 bases and 2 bases respectively, with 7 bases between them. DNA for the CDR3: TGTGCCAGCAGTTTGACGCAGCAAGAGACCCAGTACTTC. Translated: CASSLTQQETQYF.

This clonotype was counted a few times. This chain uses TRBV20-1 with TRBJ2-1; TRBD2 matches 9 bases. The germline V gene has CDR1 DFQATT and CDR2 SNEGSKA (reference sequence). The CDR3 extends over 14 amino acids. V was clipped by 6 bases and J by 2 bases; unmatched bases: 5. CDR3 region: CSATSGRTYNEQFF. The CDR3 DNA reads TGCAGTGCAACTAGCGGGCGAACCTACAATGAGCAGTTCTTC.

This sequence joins TRBV6-2 or TRBV6-3 and TRBJ2-7, with a possible D match to TRBD1 (5 bases). Germline values: CDR1 MNHEY, CDR2 SVGEGT. The CDR3 sequence is 15 residues long. Deletions cut 1 base from V and 0 bases from J, with 10 bases between. DNA for the CDR3: TGTGCCAGCAGTTACTGGGGCTTTAACTCCTACGAGCAGTACTTC. Translating it yields CASSYWGFNSYEQYF.

V is TRBV6-2 or TRBV6-3 and J is TRBJ2-1; 8 nucleotides agree with TRBD2. V was pared by 7 bases and J by 6 bases, with 11 bases of the junction left unmatched. There are 15 residues in the CDR3. Germline V gene sequence: CDR1 MNHEY, CDR2 SVGEGT. In nucleotides, the CDR3 is TGTGCCAGCAACGCACTCGGGGGGGCCGGCAATGAGCAGTTCTTC. Translated, it gives CASNALGGAGNEQFF.

The chain recombines TRBV19 with TRBJ1-2; 10 positions agree with TRBD1. V shed 3 bases, J shed 8 bases, and the junction held 3 bases outside the gene matches. The CDR3 is made up of 13 amino acids. Per the germline V gene, CDR1 is LNHDA and CDR2 is SQIVND (reference sequence). The CDR3 DNA reads TGTGCCAGTAGTATGGGGACAGGGGACGGCTACACCTTC. Translation: CASSMGTGDGYTF.

A remark on this clonotype: The junction and the germline gene differ at one end; a read error may be behind it. The rearrangement links TRBV20-1 to TRBJ2-7; D unresolved. The CDR3 consists of 13 residues. CDR1 and CDR2 (germline): DFQATT, SNEGSKA (reference sequence). Written as DNA, the CDR3 is TGCAGTGCCAGAGGTCCCCCCTCGGCCGAGCAGTACTTC. Translated, it gives CSARGPPSAEQYF.

Many counts were recorded for this clonotype. The chain joins TRBV29-1 to TRBJ1-2, with D uncertain. Germline V gene sequence: CDR1 SQVTM, CDR2 ANQGSEA. CDR3 length: 12 amino acids. V lost 8 bases and J lost 4, with 14 bases in between. The CDR3 bases are TGCAGCTCAATACAGTTCCCCTATGGCTACACCTTC. Amino acids: CSSIQFPYGYTF.

This clonotype came up many times. This chain connects TRBV29-1 to TRBJ2-1; 7 positions agree with TRBD2. From germline, CDR1 is SQVTM and CDR2 ANQGSEA. This CDR3 spans 14 amino acids. Trimming cost V 0 bases and J 7 bases; bases outside gene matches: 6. CDR3 region: CSVEDGRGENEQFF. CDR3 nucleotides: TGCAGCGTTGAAGATGGCCGGGGGGAGAATGAGCAGTTCTTC.

This clonotype was recorded once. This chain joins TRBV5-1 and TRBJ1-1, with 11 nucleotides matching TRBD1. Germline-derived CDR1 and CDR2 are SGHRS and YFSETQ. The CDR3 has 15 amino acids. Trimming removed 1 base from V and 7 bases from J; junction bases left unmatched: 6. The CDR3 protein is CASSLLGGQGVEAFF. CDR3 DNA sequence: TGCGCCAGCAGCTTGCTAGGGGGACAGGGGGTTGAAGCTTTCTTT.

This clonotype was observed once. The chain recombines TRBV24-1 with TRBJ2-3; TRBD2 matches 7 bases. Germline lookup yields CDR1 KGHDR and CDR2 SFDVKD. The CDR3 sequence is 15 residues long. The J segment lost 2 bases and the V segment lost 3 bases, leaving 4 bases of the junction unmatched. The CDR3 is CATSDLRGDTDTQYF. CDR3 nucleotides: TGTGCCACCAGTGATCTACGGGGGGACACAGATACGCAGTATTTT.

This clonotype has a handful of counts. The chain is built from TRBV4-2 and TRBJ1-5, with D hard to call. V was trimmed by 0 bases and J by 5 bases, leaving 11 bases between them. CDR3 size: 15 residues. CDR1 and CDR2 (germline): LGHNA, YNFKEQ. In DNA form, the CDR3 reads TGTGCCAGCAGCCAAGATTCCGGGAAACATCAGCCCCAGCATTTT. Its translation is CASSQDSGKHQPQHF.

Only a few counts were recorded for this clonotype. The chain recombines TRBV4-1 with TRBJ1-5; 9 bases align to TRBD1. With 4 bases clipped from V and 9 bases from J, the junction kept 7 bases outside the gene matches. Per germline, CDR1 MGHRA and CDR2 YSYEKL. The CDR3 runs to 14 residues. CDR3 amino acids: CASSPRTGVAPQHF. Here the CDR3 DNA reads TGCGCCAGCAGCCCGCGGACAGGGGTCGCGCCCCAGCATTTT.

The table lists this clonotype with a few counts. This rearrangement joins TRBV10-3 to TRBJ2-7, with D unclear. V was cut by 10 bases and J by 2 bases, with 18 bases left in between. Germline V gene lookup returns CDR1 ENHRY and CDR2 SYGVKD. The CDR3 covers 14 residues. CDR3 bases: TGTGCCACCACCTCCGCGCTGGGGACCTACGAGCAGTACGTC. It yields the protein CATTSALGTYEQYV.

This clonotype showed up just a few times. J is TRBJ2-7 and V is TRBV9, with D perhaps TRBD1 or TRBD2 (6 bases each). This CDR3 has 16 amino acids. Trimming shortened V by 0 bases and J by 3 bases, and 16 bases separated the two germline ends. Looked up from germline, CDR1 is SGDLS and CDR2 is YYNGEE. The CDR3 here is CASSVGGTWEDYEQYF. CDR3 coding DNA: TGTGCCAGCAGCGTAGGGGGGACATGGGAGGACTACGAGCAGTACTTC.

A few counts support this clonotype. J is TRBJ2-2 and V is TRBV6-5; D call uncertain. CDR1 is MNHEY, CDR2 SVGAGI, per germline. Trimming took off 2 bases at V and 1 base at J, with 2 bases between the two ends. The CDR3 loop spans 13 amino acids. DNA for the CDR3: TGTGCCAGCAGTTACGAGAACACCGGGGAGCTGTTTTTT. The encoded protein is CASSYENTGELFF.

This clonotype was observed a few times. This sequence joins TRBV10-3 and TRBJ2-7, with 8 nucleotides matching TRBD2. V gave up 3 bases and J gave up 4 bases; unmatched junction bases: 8. CDR3 size: 15 residues. The germline V gene has CDR1 ENHRY and CDR2 SYGVKD. This chain's CDR3 is CAISEQAGGPYEQYF. The CDR3 nucleotides are TGTGCCATCAGTGAACAGGCGGGGGGCCCTTACGAGCAGTACTTC.

There are a few counts of this clonotype. The genes are TRBV7-8 and TRBJ1-6; D uncertain. V was clipped by 1 base and J by 9 bases, with 10 bases between them. CDR1 and CDR2 (germline): SGHVS, FQNEAQ. The CDR3 is made up of 14 amino acids. The CDR3: CASSLDRGLSPLHF. The CDR3 DNA sequence: TGTGCCAGCAGCTTAGACCGTGGGCTTTCACCCCTCCACTTT.

This clonotype showed up many times. The chain combines TRBV7-7 with TRBJ1-4; TRBD1 matches 7 bases. Germline trimming cut 5 bases from V and 0 bases from J; bases unmatched to any gene: 3. The CDR3 has 15 residues. The V gene's germline CDR1 is SSHAT and CDR2 FNYEAQ (reference sequence). The CDR3 DNA reads TGTGCCAGCAGCGTAACAGGGGCAACTAATGAAAAACTGTTTTTT. As protein: CASSVTGATNEKLFF.

Details on this clonotype: The DNA is omitted, as the CDR3 cannot be located on it reliably, and the CDR3 follows TCRdb's listing. The gene calls are TRBV7-2 and TRBJ1-5; the DNA was not compared with TRBD1, the D call given in the table. Germline loops: CDR1 SGHTA, CDR2 FQGNSA. Both ends counted, the CDR3 spans 15 residues. CDR3 protein: CASSLFLSENQPQHF.

This chain joins TRBV7-6 and TRBJ2-2; 7 positions match TRBD1. The CDR3 has 14 residues. The germline CDR1 and CDR2 sequences are SGHVS and FNYEAQ. V lost 5 bases and J lost 4; bases outside the gene matches: 4. Here the CDR3 reads CASSHRQGTGELFF. CDR3 sequence (DNA): TGTGCCAGCAGCCACCGACAGGGCACCGGGGAGCTGTTTTTT.

This rearrangement joins TRBV6-5 to TRBJ2-7; D uncertain. The V end was cut by 0 bases, the J end by 4 bases, with 10 bases between. This CDR3 region has 14 residues. Looked up from germline, CDR1 is MNHEY and CDR2 is SVGAGI. The CDR3 DNA follows: TGTGCCAGCAGTTACTCGCCTATGGTATACGAGCAGTACTTC. It codes for CASSYSPMVYEQYF.

In its sample, this clonotype was seen a few times. The chain links TRBV4-1 to TRBJ2-3; unclear D gene. Germline V CDR1 and CDR2: MGHRA, YSYEKL. The CDR3 has 12 residues. Trimming left V 2 bases short and J 10 bases short, with 10 bases between. The CDR3 protein is CASSQRQSAQYF. In nucleotides, the CDR3 is TGCGCCAGCAGCCAAAGGCAGAGTGCGCAGTATTTT.